This is a list of T cell receptor beta chains from one sample in a study of T cells in Graves' hyperthyroidism and ophthalmopathy. One entry per CDR3 protein, called by TCRdb with MiXCR from the multiplex PCR reads. In the table there are 650,000 to 700,000 distinct CDR3 sequences, 15% to 20% of which are singletons. The material sequenced was blood. The origin of the receptors is a man aged 50 to 59 with Graves' hyperthyroidism. Both conserved end residues are part of each CDR3. D genes are given only for firm matches. The size of a clone is reported for some rows only, either as once, few or many, or as a class for expanded clones.

D gene: -
clone size: -
V gene: TRBV4-3
J gene: TRBJ2-2
CDR3 DNA: TGCGCCAGCAGCCAAGAACGGGCAGGGACCGGAGAACTGTTTTTT
CDR3 protein: CASSQERAGTGELFF

D gene: -
clone size: few
V gene: TRBV19
J gene: TRBJ2-2
CDR3 DNA: TGTGCCAGTAGTATTGGGCTAGCCGGGGAGCTGTTTTTT
CDR3 protein: CASSIGLAGELFF

D gene: TRBD1
clone size: -
V gene: TRBV27
J gene: TRBJ2-1
CDR3 DNA: TGTGCCAGCAGGAGGGCAGGGGGTGACAGTGAGCAGTTCTTC
CDR3 protein: CASRRAGGDSEQFF

D gene: -
clone size: many
V gene: TRBV12-3/TRBV12-4
J gene: TRBJ2-1
CDR3 DNA: TGTGCCAGCAGTTTAGCGCTAGGGGGCTCCTACAATGAGCAGTTCTTC
CDR3 protein: CASSLALGGSYNEQFF

D gene: TRBD1
clone size: many
V gene: TRBV28
J gene: TRBJ1-2
CDR3 DNA: TGTGCCAGCAGTTTGGGGACAGGGTCAAATGGCTACACCTTC
CDR3 protein: CASSLGTGSNGYTF

D gene: -
clone size: -
V gene: TRBV27
J gene: TRBJ2-2
CDR3 DNA: TGTGCCAGCGTGGGGGCAGCTAACACCGGGGAGCTGTTTTTT
CDR3 protein: CASVGAANTGELFF

D gene: -
clone size: many
V gene: TRBV27
J gene: TRBJ2-3
CDR3 DNA: TGTGCCAGCAGTTCACCCTCCAGCACAGATACGCAGTATTTT
CDR3 protein: CASSSPSSTDTQYF

D gene: TRBD1
clone size: -
V gene: TRBV19
J gene: TRBJ2-5
CDR3 DNA: TGTGCCAGTAGTGTGACAGGGGGTGTGGAGACCCAGTACTTC
CDR3 protein: CASSVTGGVETQYF

D gene: -
clone size: -
V gene: TRBV6-2/TRBV6-3
J gene: TRBJ1-5
CDR3 DNA: TGTGCCAGCAGTTACTCGTTCCAGAATCAGCCCCAGCATTTT
CDR3 protein: CASSYSFQNQPQHF

D gene: TRBD2
clone size: few
V gene: TRBV7-9
J gene: TRBJ2-5
CDR3 DNA: TGTGCCACCCATCCAGCGGGAGGTGTAGAGACCCAGTACTTC
CDR3 protein: CATHPAGGVETQYF

D gene: -
clone size: many
V gene: TRBV10-3
J gene: TRBJ2-3
CDR3 DNA: TGTGCCATCAGTGATCAGGGGTACTCTCCGACAGATACGCAGTATTTT
CDR3 protein: CAISDQGYSPTDTQYF

D gene: -
clone size: few
V gene: TRBV3-1
J gene: TRBJ2-5
CDR3 DNA: TGTGCCAGCAGCCACCAGGCTAAGCAAGAGACCCAGTACTTC
CDR3 protein: CASSHQAKQETQYF

D gene: -
clone size: few
V gene: TRBV6-2/TRBV6-3
J gene: TRBJ2-7
CDR3 DNA: TGTGCCAGCAGCAACTATGGGGAGCAGTACTTC
CDR3 protein: CASSNYGEQYF

D gene: -
clone size: many
V gene: TRBV6-1
J gene: TRBJ2-6
CDR3 DNA: TGTGCCAGCAGTGGACAGGTCTTTGGGGCCAACGTCCTGACTTTC
CDR3 protein: CASSGQVFGANVLTF

D gene: TRBD1
clone size: -
V gene: TRBV12-3/TRBV12-4
J gene: TRBJ1-5
CDR3 DNA: TGTGCCAGCAGGCCGGGACAGAGCTCCCTGCAGCCCCAGCATTTT
CDR3 protein: CASRPGQSSLQPQHF

D gene: -
clone size: many
V gene: TRBV30
J gene: TRBJ2-1
CDR3 DNA: TGTGCCTGGAGTGTAAGTCGGCATGAGCAGTTCTTC
CDR3 protein: CAWSVSRHEQFF

D gene: -
clone size: -
V gene: TRBV11-2
J gene: TRBJ1-1
CDR3 DNA: TGTGCCAGCAGCCTCATGCGGGTTTCGAACACTGAAGCTTTCTTT
CDR3 protein: CASSLMRVSNTEAFF

D gene: -
clone size: many
V gene: TRBV12-3/TRBV12-4
J gene: TRBJ1-4
CDR3 DNA: TGTGCCAGCACCACCGTTGATATGGGTGGAGAAAAACTGTTTTTT
CDR3 protein: CASTTVDMGGEKLFF

D gene: TRBD1
clone size: -
V gene: TRBV20-1
J gene: TRBJ2-7
CDR3 DNA: TGCAGTGCTCTTCCGGGACAGGGGGTTTCCTACGAGCAGTACTTC
CDR3 protein: CSALPGQGVSYEQYF

D gene: -
clone size: many
V gene: TRBV6-1
J gene: TRBJ2-7
CDR3 DNA: TGTGCCAGCCGCCTCGCTCCCCCGACCACCTACGAGCAGTACTTC
CDR3 protein: CASRLAPPTTYEQYF

D gene: TRBD2
clone size: few
V gene: TRBV19
J gene: TRBJ2-1
CDR3 DNA: TGTGCCACTCGTAGCGGGAGGGCCTACAATGAGCAGTTCTTC
CDR3 protein: CATRSGRAYNEQFF

D gene: -
clone size: many
V gene: TRBV7-2
J gene: TRBJ2-1
CDR3 DNA: TGTGCCAGCAGCAAACTAGCACGCAGGGTCGACAATGAGCAGTTCTTC
CDR3 protein: CASSKLARRVDNEQFF

D gene: TRBD2
clone size: many
V gene: TRBV12-3/TRBV12-4
J gene: TRBJ2-2
CDR3 DNA: TGTGCCAGCAGTTTCGTTACTAGCGGAATCACCGGGGAGCTGTTTTTT
CDR3 protein: CASSFVTSGITGELFF

D gene: -
clone size: many
V gene: TRBV12-5
J gene: TRBJ2-1
CDR3 DNA: TGTGCTAGTGGTTTGGTAGTCGGAGCCCCAGGGCATGAGCAGTTCTTC
CDR3 protein: CASGLVVGAPGHEQFF

D gene: TRBD1
clone size: many
V gene: TRBV28
J gene: TRBJ1-2
CDR3 DNA: TGTGCCAGCAGAATGACAGGGGGCTCAGCTTTTGGCTACACCTTC
CDR3 protein: CASRMTGGSAFGYTF

D gene: -
clone size: -
V gene: TRBV19
J gene: TRBJ1-1
CDR3 DNA: TGTGCCAGCAGCAGCCGGGACATCCTAAAAAGAACTGAAGCTTTCTTT
CDR3 protein: CASSSRDILKRTEAFF

D gene: TRBD2
clone size: few
V gene: TRBV6-5
J gene: TRBJ2-1
CDR3 DNA: TGTGCCAGCAGTTACGAGCATAGCGGGACTCCGCAGTTCTTC
CDR3 protein: CASSYEHSGTPQFF

D gene: -
clone size: many
V gene: TRBV2
J gene: TRBJ1-5
CDR3 DNA: TGTGCCAGCAGTGAGGCCAGGGCCCATCAGCCCCAGCATTTT
CDR3 protein: CASSEARAHQPQHF

D gene: TRBD1
clone size: -
V gene: TRBV6-1
J gene: TRBJ1-3
CDR3 DNA: TGTGCCAGCAGGGGCGGTTTTGGACAGGCGGGTGGAAACACCATATATTTT
CDR3 protein: CASRGGFGQAGGNTIYF

D gene: -
clone size: -
V gene: TRBV9
J gene: TRBJ2-3
CDR3 DNA: TGTGCCAGCAGCCCCCAAGCGTCTAGCACAGATACGCAGTATTTT
CDR3 protein: CASSPQASSTDTQYF

D gene: TRBD2
clone size: many
V gene: TRBV14
J gene: TRBJ2-7
CDR3 DNA: TGTGCCAGCAGCCGCGGGAGAGGGAGCTCCTACGAGCAGTACTTC
CDR3 protein: CASSRGRGSSYEQYF

D gene: -
clone size: many
V gene: TRBV7-9
J gene: TRBJ2-7
CDR3 DNA: TGTGCCAGCAGCTCTATTGGCTCCTACGAGCAGTACTTC
CDR3 protein: CASSSIGSYEQYF

D gene: -
clone size: many
V gene: TRBV18
J gene: TRBJ2-3
CDR3 DNA: TGTGCCAGCTCACCAGTGGACAGCACAGATACGCAGTATTTT
CDR3 protein: CASSPVDSTDTQYF

D gene: -
clone size: many
V gene: TRBV7-2
J gene: TRBJ1-1
CDR3 DNA: TGTGCCAGCAGCTTAGAAGACAGGATGAACACTGAAGCTTTCTTT
CDR3 protein: CASSLEDRMNTEAFF

D gene: TRBD1
clone size: -
V gene: TRBV4-1
J gene: TRBJ2-1
CDR3 DNA: TGCGCCAGCAGCCGAACAAGAGGGACAGGGGGTGAGTTCCACTCCTACAATGAGCAGTTCTTC
CDR3 protein: CASSRTRGTGGEFHSYNEQFF

D gene: TRBD2
clone size: -
V gene: TRBV20-1
J gene: TRBJ2-5
CDR3 DNA: TGCAGTGCACTATTTTCGACTAGCGGCCAAGAGACCCAGTACTTC
CDR3 protein: CSALFSTSGQETQYF

D gene: -
clone size: many
V gene: TRBV6-2/TRBV6-3
J gene: TRBJ2-1
CDR3 DNA: TGTGCCAGCCGCGGGACAGCCTACAATGAGCAGTTCTTC
CDR3 protein: CASRGTAYNEQFF

D gene: -
clone size: many
V gene: TRBV6-1
J gene: TRBJ2-5
CDR3 DNA: TGTGCCAGCCACCGGGGGACCACAGAGACCCAGTACTTC
CDR3 protein: CASHRGTTETQYF

D gene: TRBD1
clone size: -
V gene: TRBV27
J gene: TRBJ1-2
CDR3 DNA: TGTGCCAGCAGGACCGGGACAGTCGGCTACACCTTC
CDR3 protein: CASRTGTVGYTF

D gene: TRBD2
clone size: few
V gene: TRBV2
J gene: TRBJ2-5
CDR3 DNA: TGTGCCAGCAGGATAGCGGGAGGACGGGGAGAGACCCAGTACTTC
CDR3 protein: CASRIAGGRGETQYF

D gene: -
clone size: few
V gene: TRBV6-5
J gene: TRBJ2-7
CDR3 DNA: TGTGCCAGCAGTTACGCCGCTAGGAAGGTGTACGAGCAGTACTTC
CDR3 protein: CASSYAARKVYEQYF

D gene: TRBD1
clone size: few
V gene: TRBV20-1
J gene: TRBJ2-7
CDR3 DNA: TGCAGTGCGCCCGACAGGGGATTCCACGAGCAGTACTTC
CDR3 protein: CSAPDRGFHEQYF